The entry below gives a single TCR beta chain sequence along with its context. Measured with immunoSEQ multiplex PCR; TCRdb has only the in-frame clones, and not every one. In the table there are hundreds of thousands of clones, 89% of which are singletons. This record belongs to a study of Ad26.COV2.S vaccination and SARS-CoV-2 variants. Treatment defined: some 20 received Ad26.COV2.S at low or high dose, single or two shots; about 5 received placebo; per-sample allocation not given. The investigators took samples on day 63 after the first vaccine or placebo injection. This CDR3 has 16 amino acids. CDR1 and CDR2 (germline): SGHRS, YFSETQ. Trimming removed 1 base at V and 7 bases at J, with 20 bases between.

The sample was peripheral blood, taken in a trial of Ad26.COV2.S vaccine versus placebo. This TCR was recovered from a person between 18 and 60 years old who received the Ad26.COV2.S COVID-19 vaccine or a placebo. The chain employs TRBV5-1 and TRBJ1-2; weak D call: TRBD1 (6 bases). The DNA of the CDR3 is TGCGCCAGCAGCTTGAAAGTCTCCGGGGGCCTCTCTGGCTACACCTTC. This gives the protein CASSLKVSGGLSGYTF.